Following are 18 T cell receptor beta chains from one sample sequenced in a study of blood T cell repertoires in COVID-19 (dated by TCRdb to the early 2020s). Receptor amplification or capture employed the immunoSEQ multiplex PCR assay. This immuneACCESS table, as held by TCRdb, lists in-frame sequences with V and J called but not all clones. Of the missing ones, under half trace to an unresolved V gene in checked studies; the others have no known cause. This sample holds 100,000 or so clones; 85% were observed only once. The ten largest clonotypes hold around 1.9% of the sample. Sequencing was done on a sample of peripheral blood. Receptors were obtained from a woman aged 70-85 years with active or convalescent COVID-19.

The chain has TRBV11-2 and TRBJ2-3; maybe TRBD2 (6 bases). V lost 4 bases to trimming and J lost 1 base, with 9 bases between them. This CDR3 is built from 14 residues. Germline values: CDR1 SGHAT, CDR2 FQNNGV. The CDR3 region has the DNA TGTGCCAGCAGCTCTCAGCGGGGCACAGATACGCAGTATTTT. It translates to CASSSQRGTDTQYF. Complete variable domain (other parts from reference TRBV11-2 and TRBJ2-3): EAGVAQSPRYKIIEKRQSVAFWCNPISGHATLYWYQQILGQGPKLLIQFQNNGVVDDSQLPKDRFSAERLKGVDSTLKIQPAKLEDSAVYLCASSSQRGTDTQYFGPGTRLTVL.

This chain links TRBV7-6 with TRBJ2-5, with D tentatively TRBD2 (6 bases). The CDR3 runs 20 residues. CDR1 is SGHVS and CDR2 is FNYEAQ in the germline V gene. Trimming removed 5 bases from V and 7 bases from J, with 35 bases in between. In nucleotides, the CDR3 is TGTGCCAGCAGCCCCGCTGTATCTACCCCCCGACTAGTCTATCTAGGGACCCAGTACTTC. This sequence encodes CASSPAVSTPRLVYLGTQYF. The variable domain in full, with the rest retrieved from reference TRBV7-6 and TRBJ2-5, is GAGVSQSPRYKVTKRGQDVALRCDPISGHVSLYWYRQALGQGPEFLTYFNYEAQQDKSGLPNDRFSAERPEGSISTLTIQRTEQRDSAMYRCASSPAVSTPRLVYLGTQYFGPGTRLLVL.

CDR3 residues: CSASPQNGNTIYF. CDR3 coding DNA: TGCAGTGCTAGTCCCCAGAATGGAAACACCATATATTTT. This chain links TRBV20-1 with TRBJ1-3; the D is unclear. Germline values: CDR1 DFQATT, CDR2 SNEGSKA (reference sequence). The V gene lost 3 bases and the J gene lost 3 bases, with 9 bases spanning the gap. CDR3 size: 13 residues.

This sequence joins TRBV7-2 and TRBJ2-7; 7 bases align to TRBD1. Germline loops: CDR1 SGHTA, CDR2 FQGNSA. V was pared by 6 bases and J by 4 bases, with 6 bases of the junction left unmatched. The CDR3 has 13 residues. Here the CDR3 DNA reads TGTGCCAGCAGTGCTACAGGGGTGTACGAGCAGTACTTC. Translating gives CASSATGVYEQYF.

V gene TRBV24-1 combines with J gene TRBJ2-1; TRBD2 agrees at 9 bases. Per the germline V gene, CDR1 is KGHDR and CDR2 is SFDVKD. The CDR3 is 16 amino acids. The J segment lost 0 bases and the V segment lost 2 bases, leaving 1 base of the junction unmatched. This CDR3 reads CATSDYSGSSYNEQFF. The CDR3 DNA reads as TGTGCCACCAGTGATTATAGCGGGAGCTCCTACAATGAGCAGTTCTTC.

The chain links TRBV5-5 to TRBJ2-3; D is perhaps TRBD2 (6 bases). The CDR3 length is 16 residues. V was pared by 3 bases and J by 7 bases, with 21 bases between. Per germline, CDR1 SGHKS and CDR2 YYEKEE (reference sequence). CDR3 DNA: TGTGCCAGCAGCTCGGATGGGGGGTCAATTGGGAATACGCAGTATTTT. Residues: CASSSDGGSIGNTQYF.

V and J are TRBV9 and TRBJ2-3; D not certain. Trimming cost V 4 bases and J 1 base, with 10 bases left between them. Germline CDR1 SGDLS, CDR2 YYNGEE. The CDR3 runs 14 residues. The CDR3 DNA sequence: TGTGCCAGCAGCTCCCCGACTCGCACAGATACGCAGTATTTT. This gives the protein CASSSPTRTDTQYF.

The rearrangement joins TRBV27 to TRBJ2-3; 16 nucleotides align to TRBD2. This CDR3 contains 18 residues. Germline CDR1 MNHEY, CDR2 SMNVEV (reference sequence). The junction had 9 bases not matched to a gene; V was cut back by 3 bases and J by 6 bases. In DNA form, the CDR3 reads TGTGCCAGCAGTTTGGCCGGGACTAGCGGGGGGGCGGCGGATACGCAGTATTTT. The encoded protein is CASSLAGTSGGAADTQYF.

This chain connects TRBV5-1 to TRBJ1-6; a weak D match, TRBD1 (5 bases). The CDR3 length is 16 residues. The germline gives CDR1 SGHRS, CDR2 YFSETQ. Between the trimmed V and J ends, which lost 0 bases and 9 bases, there was a span of 16 bases. CDR3 residues: CASSLESNRLGSPLHF. CDR3 in DNA: TGCGCCAGCAGCTTGGAAAGTAACAGGCTAGGTTCACCCCTCCACTTT. Full variable domain (remainder filled in from reference TRBV5-1 and TRBJ1-6): KAGVTQTPRYLIKTRGQQVTLSCSPISGHRSVSWYQQTPGQGLQFLFEYFSETQRNKGNFPGRFSGRQFSNSRSEMNVSTLELGDSALYLCASSLESNRLGSPLHFGNGTRLTVT.

The chain is built from TRBV2 and TRBJ2-2; 7 positions agree with TRBD2. The CDR3 consists of 16 residues. V trimming: 1 base; J trimming: 5 bases; junction bases outside the gene matches: 7. Germline V gene data show CDR1 as SNHLY and CDR2 as FYNNEI. CDR3 bases: TGTGCCAGCAGTGAAGTTGGGGGAGCGGGAACCGGGGAGCTGTTTTTT. Protein sequence: CASSEVGGAGTGELFF.

The rearrangement links TRBV2 to TRBJ1-6; maybe TRBD1 (6 bases). The CDR3 contains 17 residues. The germline CDR1 and CDR2 sequences are SNHLY and FYNNEI. V was clipped by 6 bases and J by 0 bases, with 15 bases between them. For the CDR3, the DNA is TGTGCCAGCAGAGGGGGGGTAGGAAGCTCCTATAATTCACCCCTCCACTTT. Translated, it gives CASRGGVGSSYNSPLHF.

V usage is TRBV5-4 and J usage is TRBJ1-3; D is undetermined. This CDR3 contains 16 residues. Trimming took 4 bases from V and 1 from J, leaving 15 bases between them. CDR1 is SGHNT, CDR2 YYREEE, per germline (reference sequence). CDR3 DNA: TGTGCCAGCAGCAACCAAAAGCAAGATTCTGGAAACACCATATATTTT. Its protein product is CASSNQKQDSGNTIYF. Based on the CDR3 plus reference TRBV5-4 and TRBJ1-3, the full variable domain is ETGVTQSPTHLIKTRGQQVTLRCSSQSGHNTVSWYQQALGQGPQFIFQYYREEENGRGNFPPRFSGLQFPNYSSELNVNALELDDSALYLCASSNQKQDSGNTIYFGEGSWLTVV.

The chain couples TRBV24-1 to TRBJ2-5; 8 bases align to TRBD1. The CDR3 covers 15 residues. Losses at the gene ends were 5 bases for V and 2 bases for J; bases not matched to a gene: 6. Germline CDR1 KGHDR, CDR2 SFDVKD. This CDR3 reads CATSAPGGLQETQYF. The CDR3 bases are TGTGCCACCAGTGCCCCAGGGGGCCTACAAGAGACCCAGTACTTC.

V is TRBV28 and J is TRBJ1-2, with 9 nucleotides matching TRBD1. V lost 5 bases and J lost 0; bases outside the gene matches: 7. Germline CDR1 reads MDHEN; CDR2 reads SYDVKM. The CDR3 runs 16 residues. CDR3 in DNA: TGTGCCAGCAGTATGACAGGGGGAACAGCTAACTATGGCTACACCTTC. Translation: CASSMTGGTANYGYTF.

The V gene is TRBV18, the J gene TRBJ1-1; tentative D call: TRBD1 (6 bases). V was pared by 3 bases and J by 5 bases, with 13 bases between. The CDR3 consists of 14 residues. Germline CDR1 and CDR2: KGHSH and LQKENI. The CDR3 loop is CASSPSDSSTEAFF. The CDR3 DNA is TGTGCCAGCTCACCCTCGGACAGCTCGACTGAAGCTTTCTTT.

This chain links TRBV18 with TRBJ2-3; D might be TRBD2 (5 bases). The CDR3 covers 14 residues. Germline V gene sequence: CDR1 KGHSH, CDR2 LQKENI. The V end was cut by 3 bases, the J end by 2 bases, with 9 bases between. The CDR3 DNA reads TGTGCCAGCTCACCGCTAGCCGCCACAGATACGCAGTATTTT. Translated, it gives CASSPLAATDTQYF.

V and J are TRBV13 and TRBJ2-2; a weak D match, TRBD2 (5 bases). Trimming stripped 2 bases from V and 6 bases from J, with 7 bases between. This CDR3 is built from 13 residues. In germline, CDR1 is PRHDT, CDR2 FYEKMQ (reference sequence). The CDR3 loop is CASSLQEAGELFF. CDR3 bases: TGTGCCAGCAGCTTACAGGAGGCCGGGGAGCTGTTTTTT.

The rearrangement joins TRBV6-2 or TRBV6-3 to TRBJ2-5; 11 bases are a match to TRBD1. Germline trimming cut 5 bases from V and 4 bases from J; bases unmatched to any gene: 9. The CDR3 length is 16 residues. Germline CDR1 and CDR2: MNHEY and SVGEGT. This chain's CDR3 is CASSTRDRGKGETQYF. DNA for the CDR3: TGTGCCAGCAGTACAAGGGACAGGGGGAAAGGAGAGACCCAGTACTTC.